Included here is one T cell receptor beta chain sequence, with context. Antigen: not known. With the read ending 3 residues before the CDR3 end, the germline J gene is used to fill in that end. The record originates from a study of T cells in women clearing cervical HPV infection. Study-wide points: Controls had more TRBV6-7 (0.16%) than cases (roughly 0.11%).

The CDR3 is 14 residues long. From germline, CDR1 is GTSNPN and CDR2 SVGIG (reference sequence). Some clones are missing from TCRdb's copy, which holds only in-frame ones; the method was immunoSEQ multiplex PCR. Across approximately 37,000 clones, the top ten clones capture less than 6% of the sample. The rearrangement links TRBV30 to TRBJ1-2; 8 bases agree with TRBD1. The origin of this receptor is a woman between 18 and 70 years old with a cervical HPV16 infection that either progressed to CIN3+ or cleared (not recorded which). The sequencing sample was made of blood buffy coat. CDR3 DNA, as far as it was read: TGTGCCTGGACAAGACAGGGGTGGGTAGATACC. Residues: CAWTRQGWVDT. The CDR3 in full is CAWTRQGWVDTYTF.